Sequencing of this T cell receptor beta chain was carried out in a study of spatial heterogeneity in lung cancer. Study-level information: The count of detected beta-chain sequences consistently exceeded that of alpha-chain sequences. Averaged across combinations, each unique TCR and UMI pairing appeared more than ten times in raw reads, which were uncorrected.

MiXCR was run by TCRdb on the 5' RACE reads, yielding one entry per CDR3 protein. Of tens of thousands of distinct CDR3 sequences listed, roughly 12% are singletons. Trimming left V 7 bases short and J 5 bases short, with 14 bases between. Germline values: CDR1 SQVTM, CDR2 ANQGSEA. This CDR3 comprises 12 residues. Described time point: sample taken at primary tumor resection. Whole RNA was taken from tumor, nontumor lung or frozen PBMC; it was then sequenced unsorted. Around 70 TRACERx patients with early, untreated non-small cell lung cancer donated samples. The gene calls are TRBV29-1 and TRBJ2-5; D remains unclear. The origin of this receptor is a male donor with early-stage non-small cell lung cancer. This specimen consisted of PBMCs, obtained at surgery. The CDR3 loop reads CSAAQARETQYF. The CDR3 DNA reads as TGCAGCGCTGCCCAAGCTCGGGAGACCCAGTACTTC.